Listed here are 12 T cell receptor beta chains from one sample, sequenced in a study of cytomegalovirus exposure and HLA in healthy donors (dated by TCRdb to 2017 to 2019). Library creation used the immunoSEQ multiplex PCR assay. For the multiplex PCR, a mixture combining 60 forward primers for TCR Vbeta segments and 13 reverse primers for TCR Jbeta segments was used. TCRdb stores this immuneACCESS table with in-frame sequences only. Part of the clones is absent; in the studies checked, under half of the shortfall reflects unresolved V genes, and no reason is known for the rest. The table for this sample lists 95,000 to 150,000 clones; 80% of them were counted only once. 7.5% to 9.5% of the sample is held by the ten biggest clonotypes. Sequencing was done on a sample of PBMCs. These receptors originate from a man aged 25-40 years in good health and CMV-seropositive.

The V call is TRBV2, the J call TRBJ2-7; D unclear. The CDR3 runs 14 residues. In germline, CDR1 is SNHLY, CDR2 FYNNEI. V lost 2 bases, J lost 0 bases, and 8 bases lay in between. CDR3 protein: CASSEMAGSYEQYF. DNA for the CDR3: TGTGCCAGCAGTGAAATGGCAGGCTCCTACGAGCAGTACTTC.

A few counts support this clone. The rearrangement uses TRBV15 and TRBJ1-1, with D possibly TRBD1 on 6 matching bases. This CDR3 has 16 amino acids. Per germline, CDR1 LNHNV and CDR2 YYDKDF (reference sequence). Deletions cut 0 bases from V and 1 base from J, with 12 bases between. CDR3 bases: TGTGCCACCAGCAGAGATCTCAGGGGTGGGAACACTGAAGCTTTCTTT. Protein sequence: CATSRDLRGGNTEAFF. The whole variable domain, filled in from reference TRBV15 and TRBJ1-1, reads DAMVIQNPRYQVTQFGKPVTLSCSQTLNHNVMYWYQQKSSQAPKLLFHYYDKDFNNEADTPDNFQSRRPNTSFCFLDIRSPGLGDTAMYLCATSRDLRGGNTEAFFGQGTRLTVV.

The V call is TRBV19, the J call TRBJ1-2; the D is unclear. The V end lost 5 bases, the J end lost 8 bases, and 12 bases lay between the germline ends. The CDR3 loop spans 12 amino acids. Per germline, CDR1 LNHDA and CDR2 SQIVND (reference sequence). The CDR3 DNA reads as TGTGCCAGTAGTTACAACAATCAGGGCTACACCTTC. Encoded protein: CASSYNNQGYTF. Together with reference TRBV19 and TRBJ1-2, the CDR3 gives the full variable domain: DGGITQSPKYLFRKEGQNVTLSCEQNLNHDAMYWYRQDPGQGLRLIYYSQIVNDFQKGDIAEGYSVSREKKESFPLTVTSAQKNPTAFYLCASSYNNQGYTFGSGTRLTVV.

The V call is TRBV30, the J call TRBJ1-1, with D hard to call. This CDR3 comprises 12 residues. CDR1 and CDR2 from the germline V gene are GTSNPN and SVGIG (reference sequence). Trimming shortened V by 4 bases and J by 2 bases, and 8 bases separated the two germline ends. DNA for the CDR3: TGTGCCTGGACTCGGGGTAACACTGAAGCTTTCTTT. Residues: CAWTRGNTEAFF.

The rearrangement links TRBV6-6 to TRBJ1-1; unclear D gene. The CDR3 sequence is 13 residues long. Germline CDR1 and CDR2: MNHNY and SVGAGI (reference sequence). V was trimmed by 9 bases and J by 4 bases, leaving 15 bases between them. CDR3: CASVVNPGTEAFF. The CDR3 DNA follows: TGTGCCAGTGTAGTAAATCCGGGCACTGAAGCTTTCTTT.

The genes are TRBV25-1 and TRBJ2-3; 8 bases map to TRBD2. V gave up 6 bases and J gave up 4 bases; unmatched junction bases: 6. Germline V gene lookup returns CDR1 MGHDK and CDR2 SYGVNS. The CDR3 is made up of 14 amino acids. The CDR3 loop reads CASSGGAQSDTQYF. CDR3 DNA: TGTGCCAGCAGCGGGGGGGCCCAGTCAGATACGCAGTATTTT.

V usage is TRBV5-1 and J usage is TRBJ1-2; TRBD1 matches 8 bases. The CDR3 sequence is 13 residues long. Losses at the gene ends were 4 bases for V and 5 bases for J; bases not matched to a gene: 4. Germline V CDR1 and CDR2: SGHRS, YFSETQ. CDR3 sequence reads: CASSIRTGYGYTF. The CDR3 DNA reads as TGCGCCAGCAGCATAAGGACAGGGTATGGCTACACCTTC.

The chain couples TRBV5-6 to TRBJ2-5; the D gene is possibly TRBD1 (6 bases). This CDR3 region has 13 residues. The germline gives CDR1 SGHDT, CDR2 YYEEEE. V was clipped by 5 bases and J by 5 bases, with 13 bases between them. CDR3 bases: TGTGCCAGCAGGCAGGGGATTGTCGAGACCCAGTACTTC. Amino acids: CASRQGIVETQYF. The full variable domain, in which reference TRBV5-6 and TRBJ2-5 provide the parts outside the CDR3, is DAGVTQSPTHLIKTRGQQVTLRCSPKSGHDTVSWYQQALGQGPQFIFQYYEEEERQRGNFPDRFSGHQFPNYSSELNVNALLLGDSALYLCASRQGIVETQYFGPGTRLLVL.

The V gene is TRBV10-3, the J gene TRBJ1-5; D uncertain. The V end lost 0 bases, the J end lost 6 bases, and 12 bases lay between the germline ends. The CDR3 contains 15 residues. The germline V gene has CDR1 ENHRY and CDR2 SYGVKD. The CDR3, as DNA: TGTGCCATCAGTGAGTCGGGCGGGAGGTTTCAGCCCCAGCATTTT. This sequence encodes CAISESGGRFQPQHF.

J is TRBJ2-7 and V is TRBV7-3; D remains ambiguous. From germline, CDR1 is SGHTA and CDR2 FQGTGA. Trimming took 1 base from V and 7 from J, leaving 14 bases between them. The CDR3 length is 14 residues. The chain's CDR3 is CASSLNHMVLEQYF. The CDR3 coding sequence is TGTGCCAGCAGCTTAAATCACATGGTCTTGGAGCAGTACTTC.

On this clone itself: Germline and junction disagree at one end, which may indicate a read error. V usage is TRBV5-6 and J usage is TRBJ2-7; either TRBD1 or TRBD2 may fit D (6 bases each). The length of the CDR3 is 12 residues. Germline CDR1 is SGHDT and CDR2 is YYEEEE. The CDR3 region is CASSLGGHEQYF. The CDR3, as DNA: TGCGCCAGCAGCTTGGGGGGCCACGAGCAGTACTTC.

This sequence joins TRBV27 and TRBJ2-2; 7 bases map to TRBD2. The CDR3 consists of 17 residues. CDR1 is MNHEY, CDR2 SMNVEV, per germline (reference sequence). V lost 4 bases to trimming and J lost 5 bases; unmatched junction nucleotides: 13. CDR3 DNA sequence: TGTGCCAGCAGTTGGACCAGTTGGGGGGGACGAACCGGGGAGCTGTTTTTT. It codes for CASSWTSWGGRTGELFF.